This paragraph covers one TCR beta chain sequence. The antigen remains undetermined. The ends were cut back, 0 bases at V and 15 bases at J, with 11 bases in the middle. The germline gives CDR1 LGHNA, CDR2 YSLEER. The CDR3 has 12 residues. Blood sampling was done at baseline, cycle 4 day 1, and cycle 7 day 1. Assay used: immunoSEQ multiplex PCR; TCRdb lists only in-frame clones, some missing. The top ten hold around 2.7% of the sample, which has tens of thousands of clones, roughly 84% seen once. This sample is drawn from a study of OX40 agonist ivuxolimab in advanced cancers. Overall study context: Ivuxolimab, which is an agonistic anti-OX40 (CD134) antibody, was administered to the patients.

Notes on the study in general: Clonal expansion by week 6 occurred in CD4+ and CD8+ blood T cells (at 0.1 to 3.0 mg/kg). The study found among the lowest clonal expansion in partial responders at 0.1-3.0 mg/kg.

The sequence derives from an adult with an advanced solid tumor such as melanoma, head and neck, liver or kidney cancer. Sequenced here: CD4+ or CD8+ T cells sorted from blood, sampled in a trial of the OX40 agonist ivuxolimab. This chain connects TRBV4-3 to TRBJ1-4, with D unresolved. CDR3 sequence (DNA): TGCGCCAGCAGCCAAGAAGGCGGGCGGGTGTTTTTT. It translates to CASSQEGGRVFF.